The entry below describes one TCR beta chain. Its cognate antigen is unknown. It was autoimmune disease history or systemic immunosuppression that excluded patients. The data stem from a study of OX40 agonist ivuxolimab in advanced cancers. As for the study in general: Earlier anti-PD-1, anti-PD-L1 or anti-CTLA-4 therapy was permitted; about 44% had received some. Overall study results and limits: On average, CD8+ T cells had more expanded clones than CD4+. The study found among the lowest clonal expansion in partial responders at 0.1-3.0 mg/kg.

Clones were sequenced by immunoSEQ multiplex PCR, and TCRdb holds only the in-frame ones, with some missing. The sample has tens of thousands of clones; around 73% are singletons. This CDR3 is built from 15 residues. Trimming removed 4 bases at V and 3 bases at J, with 12 bases between. The germline CDR1 and CDR2 sequences are ENHRY and SYGVKD. Sample: CD4+ or CD8+ T cells sorted from blood, taken in a trial of the OX40 agonist ivuxolimab. This TCR derives from an adult with an advanced solid tumor such as melanoma, head and neck, liver or kidney cancer. The rearrangement uses TRBV10-3 and TRBJ2-2, with D perhaps matching TRBD1 (6 bases). The CDR3 nucleotides are TGTGCCATCAGTGGGACAGAGGACTACACCGGGGAGCTGTTTTTT. It encodes CAISGTEDYTGELFF.